This T cell receptor beta chain was documented in a study of T cell responses to AZD1222 COVID-19 vaccine. The germline V and J ends were trimmed by 3 bases and 4 bases, with 12 bases remaining between them. This CDR3 has 15 residues. Germline V lookup: CDR1 LNHDA, CDR2 SQIVND (reference sequence). Libraries were prepared by immunoSEQ multiplex PCR; TCRdb keeps only in-frame clonotypes and omits some of them. The top ten hold approximately 5% of the sample, which has about 86,000 clones, about nine tenths seen once. The chain is built from TRBV19 and TRBJ1-4, with D unclear. This TCR was recovered from an adult who received the AZD1222 COVID-19 vaccine. Specimen: peripheral blood, collected 28 days after the second AZD1222 dose. As DNA, the CDR3 is TGTGCCAGTAGTATCCCCCAGCAATTTAATGAAAAACTGTTTTTT. Encoded protein: CASSIPQQFNEKLFF.